This TCR beta chain originates from a study of neoadjuvant anti-PD-1 for oral cavity cancer. Per the germline V gene, CDR1 is SGHDN and CDR2 is FVKESK. V was shortened by 4 bases and J by 1 base, with 13 bases between the two germline ends. CDR3 length equals 15 residues. Time point: after neoadjuvant nivolumab, at surgical resection. Data came from immunoSEQ multiplex PCR; TCRdb stores just in-frame clones and leaves some out. Here the sample spans over 7,000 clones, roughly 69% being singletons. The chain carries TRBV14 and TRBJ1-1; D gene unclear. The sequence was obtained from a person aged 35 to 85 with oral cavity squamous cell carcinoma. The source was PBMCs, collected after nivolumab (anti-PD-1) treatment. CDR3 bases: TGTGCCAGCAGCCCATACAGAGTTCCGAACACTGAAGCTTTCTTT. It encodes CASSPYRVPNTEAFF.